Following are 30 T cell receptor beta chains from one sample sequenced in a study of CD8 T cells in ankylosing spondylitis. Regarding the study as a whole: Typical of ankylosing spondylitis blood, it appeared, was a TCR beta motif of eight highly homologous variants.

Antigens for these TCRs are unknown. Each CDR3 protein gets one entry after TCRdb re-called the 5' RACE reads with MiXCR. The sample lists some 700,000 distinct CDR3 sequences, 15% to 20% occurring once. Sequenced sample: blood, either unsorted or a sorted T cell fraction (not recorded which). These receptors originate from a male donor with ankylosing spondylitis.

This chain connects TRBV18 to TRBJ2-7, with 10 nucleotides matching TRBD1. This CDR3 has 16 residues. With V trimmed by 2 bases and J by 7 bases, 11 bases remained unmatched. Germline-derived CDR1 and CDR2 are KGHSH and LQKENI. The DNA for the CDR3 is TGTGCCAGCTCACCAACGCCTGGACAGGGGGTGTGGGAGCAGTACTTC. Protein: CASSPTPGQGVWEQYF.

The chain employs TRBV12-3 or TRBV12-4 and TRBJ2-7; D is ambiguous. CDR3 length equals 13 residues. Deletions cut 2 bases from V and 5 bases from J, with 10 bases between. CDR3 DNA sequence: TGTGCCAGCAGTTTAAATGGGCGCAACGAGCAGTACTTC. Translating gives CASSLNGRNEQYF.

The rearrangement links TRBV12-3 or TRBV12-4 to TRBJ2-1, with D perhaps TRBD2 (6 bases). The CDR3 contains 14 residues. V gave up 7 bases and J gave up 7 bases, with 17 bases separating them. CDR3 DNA sequence: TGTGCCAGCACCGGCTGGGACTTACTGAATGAGCAGTTCTTC. Translated: CASTGWDLLNEQFF.

The chain combines TRBV3-1 with TRBJ2-7; weak D call: TRBD1 (6 bases). The CDR3 is 12 amino acids. V shed 0 bases and J shed 6 bases, with 6 bases lying between them. Germline assignment: CDR1 LGHDT and CDR2 YNNKEL (reference sequence). CDR3 sequence: CASSQDRGEQYF. The CDR3 DNA reads TGTGCCAGCAGCCAAGACAGGGGCGAGCAGTACTTC.

This sequence joins TRBV2 and TRBJ2-3; the D gene is possibly TRBD1 (6 bases). The CDR3 spans 15 residues. V lost 8 bases and J lost 3, with 18 bases in between. Germline V CDR1 and CDR2: SNHLY, FYNNEI. In DNA, the CDR3 is TGTGCCAGCGCCCGGCAGGGGATAATGACAGATACGCAGTATTTT. Amino acid sequence: CASARQGIMTDTQYF.

In its sample, this clonotype was seen a few times. The rearrangement joins TRBV6-5 to TRBJ1-6, with D possibly TRBD1 on 5 matching bases. Germline CDR1 and CDR2: MNHEY and SVGAGI. The CDR3 contains 15 residues. V lost 4 bases, J lost 6 bases, and 13 bases lay in between. The DNA for the CDR3 is TGTGCCAGCAGTTTAACAGGATTTCCTAATTCACCCCTCCACTTT. Protein product: CASSLTGFPNSPLHF.

This chain uses TRBV12-3 or TRBV12-4 with TRBJ2-7, with D possibly TRBD1 on 6 matching bases. The CDR3 runs 15 residues. Trimming removed 6 bases at V and 6 bases at J, with 21 bases between. The CDR3 reads CASSRSPGTTLEQYF. In DNA form, the CDR3 reads TGTGCCAGCAGCCGTTCACCCGGGACAACCCTCGAGCAGTACTTC.

The rearrangement links TRBV5-1 to TRBJ1-1; D remains unclear. This CDR3 is 14 amino acids long. Germline V gene sequence: CDR1 SGHRS, CDR2 YFSETQ. Trimming shortened V by 3 bases and J by 4 bases, and 13 bases separated the two germline ends. As DNA, the CDR3 is TGCGCCAGCAGCTGGATGGGTTCGACCACTGAAGCTTTCTTT. This translates into CASSWMGSTTEAFF.

This clonotype came up a few times. V is TRBV9 and J is TRBJ2-2; D remains ambiguous. Trimming shortened V by 1 base and J by 8 bases, and 9 bases separated the two germline ends. The CDR3 runs to 13 residues. Germline values: CDR1 SGDLS, CDR2 YYNGEE. CDR3 protein: CASSVYSGGELFF. The CDR3 nucleotides read TGTGCCAGCAGCGTATATAGTGGTGGGGAGCTGTTTTTT.

The V gene is TRBV5-1, the J gene TRBJ2-3; the match to TRBD1 covers 12 bases. The CDR3 covers 16 residues. CDR1 and CDR2 (germline): SGHRS, YFSETQ. Trimming at V came to 4 bases and at J to 5 bases, leaving 8 bases not matched to a gene. The CDR3 is CASSRRGQGAGDTQYF. The CDR3 nucleotides read TGCGCCAGCAGCCGGAGGGGACAGGGGGCAGGAGATACGCAGTATTTT.

This clonotype was observed a few times. The chain is built from TRBV29-1 and TRBJ1-1; 7 nucleotides line up with TRBD1. The CDR3 runs 13 residues. With V trimmed by 7 bases and J by 7 bases, 12 bases remained unmatched. Germline CDR1 is SQVTM and CDR2 is ANQGSEA. The CDR3 DNA follows: TGCAGCGGCCACGACAGGGCCGTGGATGAAGCTTTCTTT. Its protein is CSGHDRAVDEAFF.

The CDR3 region is CASTGGRFNQPQHF. The CDR3 coding sequence is TGTGCCAGTACCGGTGGACGGTTCAATCAGCCCCAGCATTTT. The rearrangement uses TRBV19 and TRBJ1-5; D is undetermined. In germline, CDR1 is LNHDA, CDR2 SQIVND (reference sequence). This CDR3 has 14 amino acids. Trimming stripped 7 bases from V and 3 bases from J, with 13 bases between.

The V call is TRBV11-2, the J call TRBJ2-3; 7 bases are a match to TRBD1. Germline V gene sequence: CDR1 SGHAT, CDR2 FQNNGV. The CDR3 is 15 amino acids. V was clipped by 4 bases and J by 2 bases; unmatched bases: 6. The CDR3 is CASSSLGTDTDTQYF. The CDR3, as DNA: TGTGCCAGCAGCTCCCTCGGGACAGACACAGATACGCAGTATTTT.

The chain has TRBV2 and TRBJ1-1; D unclear. This CDR3 spans 12 amino acids. Germline CDR1 and CDR2: SNHLY and FYNNEI. V dropped 6 bases and J dropped 7 bases, with 12 bases sitting between them. CDR3 nucleotide sequence: TGTGCCAGCAGGGGGAATCCTTATGAAGCTTTCTTT. Encoded protein: CASRGNPYEAFF.

This clonotype showed up many times. The V gene is TRBV4-3, the J gene TRBJ2-2; TRBD1 aligns across 7 bases. This CDR3 has 16 amino acids. The trim removed 2 bases at V and 0 bases at J, leaving 3 bases unmatched. Germline-derived CDR1 and CDR2 are LGHNA and YSLEER. CDR3 sequence reads: CASSQTGTANTGELFF. Written as DNA, the CDR3 is TGCGCCAGCAGCCAAACCGGGACAGCGAACACCGGGGAGCTGTTTTTT.

The chain has TRBV27 and TRBJ1-4; 9 bases line up with TRBD1. V shed 3 bases, J shed 3 bases, and the junction held 2 bases outside the gene matches. Germline V gene sequence: CDR1 MNHEY, CDR2 SMNVEV (reference sequence). This CDR3 spans 15 amino acids. CDR3 loop: CASSLGQGPNEKLFF. The CDR3 coding sequence is TGTGCCAGCAGTTTGGGACAGGGTCCTAATGAAAAACTGTTTTTT.

In its sample, this clonotype was seen once. The chain has TRBV5-1 and TRBJ1-2; D is perhaps TRBD1 (6 bases). CDR1 is SGHRS and CDR2 is YFSETQ in the germline V gene. Between the trimmed V and J ends, which lost 1 base and 7 bases, there was a span of 14 bases. CDR3 length: 14 residues. The CDR3: CASSLRAGAAGYTF. DNA for the CDR3: TGCGCCAGCAGCTTGAGGGCAGGGGCGGCTGGCTACACCTTC.

This clonotype turned up a few times. V and J are TRBV20-1 and TRBJ1-4; a weak D match, TRBD1 (6 bases). Trimming shortened V by 2 bases and J by 7 bases, and 11 bases separated the two germline ends. Looked up from germline, CDR1 is DFQATT and CDR2 is SNEGSKA (reference sequence). There are 13 residues in the CDR3. The CDR3 nucleotides read TGCAGTGCTAGATTCAAAGGGGGTGAAAAACTGTTTTTT. Translated, it gives CSARFKGGEKLFF.

The chain uses TRBV20-1 and TRBJ2-3; D remains unclear. Looked up from germline, CDR1 is DFQATT and CDR2 is SNEGSKA (reference sequence). Trimming removed 2 bases at V and 3 bases at J, with 6 bases between. This CDR3 is built from 12 residues. CDR3 nucleotides: TGCAGTGCTAGACCTCCTACAGATACGCAGTATTTT. Amino acid sequence: CSARPPTDTQYF.

This clonotype appeared a few times. The J gene is TRBJ1-3, the V gene TRBV7-9; TRBD1 is a possible D gene (5 bases). Germline CDR1 SEHNR, CDR2 FQNEAQ (reference sequence). The CDR3 length is 15 residues. The ends were cut back, 3 bases at V and 0 bases at J, with 9 bases in the middle. The CDR3 region has the DNA TGTGCCAGCAGCTTGCAGGGCTCCTCTGGAAACACCATATATTTT. Amino acid sequence: CASSLQGSSGNTIYF. The full variable domain, with the rest looked up from reference TRBV7-9 and TRBJ1-3, is DTGVSQNPRHKITKRGQNVTFRCDPISEHNRLYWYRQTLGQGPEFLTYFQNEAQLEKSRLLSDRFSAERPKGSFSTLEIQRTEQGDSAMYLCASSLQGSSGNTIYFGEGSWLTVV.

The chain is built from TRBV6-5 and TRBJ2-3; D is ambiguous. Trimming stripped 6 bases from V and 4 bases from J, with 8 bases between. Per germline, CDR1 MNHEY and CDR2 SVGAGI. The CDR3 contains 12 residues. The CDR3 region is CASRRTADTQYF. For the CDR3, the DNA is TGTGCCAGCAGACGGACGGCAGATACGCAGTATTTT.

The rearrangement links TRBV20-1 to TRBJ2-7; D perhaps matches TRBD1 (7 bases). Germline assignment: CDR1 DFQATT and CDR2 SNEGSKA (reference sequence). The V end was cut by 3 bases, the J end by 4 bases, with 19 bases between. CDR3 length equals 15 residues. The CDR3 bases are TGCAGTGCTAGCGGGGGTGAAGGGGGCGGGTACGAGCAGTACTTC. It yields the protein CSASGGEGGGYEQYF.

This clonotype has only a few counts. The rearrangement links TRBV28 to TRBJ1-1; D is ambiguous. The ends were cut back, 5 bases at V and 1 base at J, with 8 bases in the middle. Germline CDR1 is MDHEN and CDR2 is SYDVKM. CDR3 size: 13 residues. The CDR3 DNA reads TGTGCCAGCAGTGCTCTTTGGAACACTGAAGCTTTCTTT. This encodes CASSALWNTEAFF.

V is TRBV3-1 and J is TRBJ1-1; D is undetermined. The CDR3 has 14 residues. CDR1 is LGHDT, CDR2 YNNKEL, per germline (reference sequence). The germline V and J ends were trimmed by 5 bases and 1 base, with 11 bases remaining between them. The CDR3, as DNA: TGTGCCAGCAGCGCCACACACGGGAACACTGAAGCTTTCTTT. Translated: CASSATHGNTEAFF.

This chain uses TRBV9 with TRBJ1-1; D is perhaps TRBD1 (6 bases). Deletions cut 4 bases from V and 5 bases from J, with 15 bases between. The CDR3 runs to 14 residues. Per germline, CDR1 SGDLS and CDR2 YYNGEE. As DNA, the CDR3 is TGTGCCAGCAGCCCCCCGGGGGCAGAGACTGAAGCTTTCTTT. The encoded protein is CASSPPGAETEAFF.

The chain links TRBV5-1 to TRBJ2-7, with a possible D match to TRBD1 (7 bases). The CDR3 totals 15 residues. The V end was cut by 4 bases, the J end by 4 bases, with 18 bases between. Germline-derived CDR1 and CDR2 are SGHRS and YFSETQ. The chain's CDR3 is CASSPGGGQQYEQYF. The CDR3 region has the DNA TGCGCCAGCAGCCCCGGAGGGGGACAGCAATACGAGCAGTACTTC. The variable domain in full, completed from reference TRBV5-1 and TRBJ2-7, reads KAGVTQTPRYLIKTRGQQVTLSCSPISGHRSVSWYQQTPGQGLQFLFEYFSETQRNKGNFPGRFSGRQFSNSRSEMNVSTLELGDSALYLCASSPGGGQQYEQYFGPGTRLTVT.

The rearrangement links TRBV5-1 to TRBJ1-1; D not certain. V gave up 1 base and J gave up 1 base, with 11 bases separating them. CDR3 length equals 15 residues. Germline-derived CDR1 and CDR2 are SGHRS and YFSETQ. CDR3 DNA sequence: TGCGCCAGCAGCTTGTTGGCGTCGGGGAACACTGAAGCTTTCTTT. This gives the protein CASSLLASGNTEAFF.

This clonotype was seen a few times. The V gene is TRBV28, the J gene TRBJ2-7; either TRBD1 or TRBD2 may fit D (5 bases each). The length of the CDR3 is 15 residues. The germline CDR1 and CDR2 sequences are MDHEN and SYDVKM. Deletions cut 5 bases from V and 2 bases from J, with 16 bases between. In DNA form, the CDR3 reads TGTGCCAGCAGTCCTAGCCGGGACCGCCCCTACGAGCAGTACTTC. Translation gives CASSPSRDRPYEQYF.

V is TRBV4-1 and J is TRBJ1-2; D is perhaps TRBD1 (6 bases). The CDR3 sequence is 15 residues long. Germline CDR1 and CDR2: MGHRA and YSYEKL. Trimming cost V 0 bases and J 8 bases, with 16 bases left between them. CDR3 sequence (DNA): TGCGCCAGCAGCCAAGAAAACAGGGCCACCCGGGGCTACACCTTC. Translated, it gives CASSQENRATRGYTF.

This clonotype was seen a handful of times. The chain links TRBV29-1 to TRBJ2-1, with 10 bases identical to TRBD2. Germline CDR1 and CDR2: SQVTM and ANQGSEA. V lost 7 bases and J lost 7; bases outside the gene matches: 7. The CDR3 loop spans 13 amino acids. The CDR3, as DNA: TGCAGCGCCTCTAGCGGGGGTGGGAATGAGCAGTTCTTC. It is translated as CSASSGGGNEQFF.